Sequencing of this T cell receptor (beta chain) was carried out in a study of T cells in Graves' hyperthyroidism and ophthalmopathy. Per germline, CDR1 SGHVS and CDR2 FNYEAQ. The CDR3 spans 17 residues. J was trimmed by 4 bases and V by 1 base; bases with no gene match: 7. Whole-study results and caveats: Model output signaled ophthalmopathy a median around 6.9 months ahead of onset. Clonotypes that were expanded in thyroid above 0.001 mostly appeared in blood too.

Lactation, pregnancy, other autoimmune disease or uncontrolled infection excluded patients. Fresh peripheral blood, around 9.3 ml, was the source of the PBMCs. Researchers took RNA transcripts and amplified the TCR beta CDR3 regions from them. Primed by the HTBI set, a first-round RT-PCR was run on the TCR CDR3. From the multiplex PCR reads, TCRdb called clonotypes with MiXCR, one entry per CDR3 protein. The sample includes roughly 280,000 distinct CDR3 sequences, about 20% of them seen just once. This clonotype has a count of ten or more. Its antigen is currently unknown. The sample taken for sequencing was blood. The chain joins TRBV7-6 to TRBJ2-3; 11 bases match TRBD2. The receptor was isolated from a man younger than 45 with Graves' ophthalmopathy. The CDR3 bases are TGTGCCAGCAGCTTAGAGGAGCTAGCGGGAGGTGCAGATACGCAGTATTTT. It codes for CASSLEELAGGADTQYF.